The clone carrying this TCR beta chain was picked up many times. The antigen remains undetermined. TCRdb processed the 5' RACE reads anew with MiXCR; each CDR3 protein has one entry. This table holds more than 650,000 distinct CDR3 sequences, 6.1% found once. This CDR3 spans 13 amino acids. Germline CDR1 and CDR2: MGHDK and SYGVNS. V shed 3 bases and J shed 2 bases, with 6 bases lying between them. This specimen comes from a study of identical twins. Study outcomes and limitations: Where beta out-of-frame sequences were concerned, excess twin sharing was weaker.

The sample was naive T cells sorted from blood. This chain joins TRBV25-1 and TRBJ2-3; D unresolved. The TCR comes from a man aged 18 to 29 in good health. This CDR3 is CASSDVHTDTQYF. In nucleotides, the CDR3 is TGTGCCAGCAGTGATGTCCACACAGATACGCAGTATTTT.